This entry is about one T cell receptor (beta chain). It lacks a known antigen. This sample was included in a study of cytomegalovirus exposure and HLA in healthy donors (dated by TCRdb to about 2017). With respect to the entire study: In an earlier analysis of 550 to 750 of the donors, 276 Gb of sequence data and roughly 100 million unique TCR beta sequences from roughly 190 million T cells were reported. To study patterns of TCR occurrence, a later analysis re-analyzed previously published TCR beta repertoires from around 660 donors and added high-resolution HLA genotyping. Rather than drawing on any new phenotypic data, the later analysis identified candidate immune exposures from TCR beta sequences and the way those sequences occurred across donors. The aim of the study was to test whether cataloging public T cell receptors could identify signatures of past pathogen exposure. An earlier analysis of approximately 580 of the donors used high-throughput TCR beta sequencing to judge whether each TCR beta V gene segment behaved as functional or pseudogenic. Donor age, sex, ethnicity and CMV serostatus were compiled alongside the repertoire data. A later genetic analysis used genome-wide SNP genotypes for about three fifths of the 666 donors, treating that subset as a discovery cohort. Typing coverage differed by locus: A, B, C, DRB1 and DQB1 were typed in roughly 629-640 donors, DQA1 in about 500, DPA1 in some 600, and DPB1 in 400 to 480. A separate validation cohort of approximately 120 different subjects was used in addition to the roughly 670-subject first cohort. Of the approximately 400 genotyped donors, roughly 85% fell in the genetic ancestry cluster associated with self-reported Caucasian donors. On average, 235,054 unique TCR beta nucleotide sequences were sequenced per donor among some 430 genotyped donors of the cohort, with 15% to 20% of those sequences being non-productive. The T cell repertoires of 700 or so subjects were profiled by immunosequencing and related to cytomegalovirus serostatus. Roughly 300 gigabases of sequencing data and tens of millions of unique TCR sequences were included in an early release covering 550 to 650 HLA-typed donors. HLA typing covered class I and class II loci at four-digit resolution. All discovery cohort repertoires had been generated on a single sequencing platform. To predict cytomegalovirus infection status, the study brought together high-throughput TCR immunosequencing, statistical association of individual TCRs with disease status, and machine learning. Because of strong linkage in the cohort, 5 or 6 DR-DQ haplotypes were treated as single units for association and clustering.

General conclusions and limits of the study: Most TCR sequences were observed very rarely across donors, whereas some public TCRs were present in many individuals. It was suggested by the authors that the approach could potentially be generalized to other disease states and immunological phenotypes. According to a later analysis, parvovirus B19, influenza, CMV and Epstein-Barr virus appeared linked to several top co-occurrence clusters. Roughly uniform sequencing depth across donors was assumed in presence/absence analyses, although this assumption may not hold. In a later analysis, TCR association rates were found to vary across HLA loci, with the most associated TCRs seen for DRB1 alleles and the fewest for HLA-C alleles. A further reported finding was that TCR beta sequences accurately predicted the HLA-A and HLA-B alleles for most subjects in the first cohort. The 87-base-pair reads could not distinguish some IMGT-functional V segments, including TRBV6-2 and TRBV6-3, so those segments were excluded. The study listed 150 to 200 TCR beta chains as associated with cytomegalovirus. At a false discovery rate of 0.05, a later analysis linked about 16,000 TCR beta sequences to specific HLA alleles. For the cohort, immune exposure information was limited to CMV serostatus. In an earlier analysis of some 500 of the donors, most TCR beta V segments appeared in productive rearrangements about 87% or about 30% of the time, broadly matching IMGT annotations. A few of the identified cytomegalovirus-associated TCR beta chains were confirmed in vitro to be specific for cytomegalovirus antigens. A later genetic analysis reported fewer N-insertions in productive TCRs among donors in an Asian-associated ancestry cluster than the approximately 670-donor mean. Linkage disequilibrium might explain the correlated functional status among segregating V segments, but an unknown experimental factor could not be excluded. Strong co-occurrence of HLA alleles, especially DR and DQ, made assigning TCR associations to individual alleles difficult. Most CMV-associated TCR beta chains appeared to be HLA-restricted in a later analysis, and the HLA associations seemed to be driven largely by CMV exposure. Compared with equally common non-associated chains, HLA-associated TCR beta chains in a later analysis were more clonally expanded and had lower generation probabilities. In a later genetic analysis, a missense DCLRE1C variant was associated with V-gene and J-gene trimming of TCR beta chains, and the association was replicated in an independent cohort. The classifier was reported to diagnose cytomegalovirus status with high specificity and sensitivity in both the original cohort and the validation cohort. A group of highly shared sequence variants was considered likely to be a technical artifact of the sequencing pipeline. In this cohort, only TCR beta chains were sequenced, and detectable features were limited by the absence of alpha or paired-chain data. Because some donors lacked HLA typing at each locus, the association tests relied only on the typed subset. The earlier analysis of about 600 of the donors excluded some 15 rarely observed V segments, including chromosome 9 orphons, because counts were too low.

Library generation was performed with the immunoSEQ multiplex PCR assay. For the multiplex PCR, a mixture combining 60 forward primers for TCR Vbeta segments and 13 reverse primers for TCR Jbeta segments was used. The CDR3 region of rearranged TCR beta genes was amplified from genomic DNA with a multiplex PCR assay. Amplified TCR beta libraries were sequenced as 87-base-pair reads on the Illumina HiSeq System. For the original study's pipeline: Across the 700 or so repertoires, a later analysis counted 75 million to 90 million unique TCR beta chains, roughly 11 million of which were shared by at least two donors. Raw reads were error-corrected and collapsed into unique sequences with a nearest-neighbor algorithm that merged closely related sequences to remove PCR and sequencing errors. CDR3 sequences were aligned to IMGT reference sequences to assign V, D and J gene segments. For a sequence to be retained, a match of at least six nucleotides to both a V gene segment and a J gene segment was required. Rearrangements were called productive when the CDR3 lacked stop codons and stayed in frame with V and J; all others were non-productive. CDR3 was defined according to IMGT convention as the region running from the second conserved V-encoded cysteine to the conserved J-encoded phenylalanine. The earlier analysis of about 640 of the donors excluded any sequence lacking an unambiguous match to a single V gene segment. In an earlier analysis of 587 of the donors, V segments were called functional above 56.7% productive rearrangements and were called segregating when the between-donor standard deviation exceeded 5%. A statistical classification framework was built for diagnosing cytomegalovirus status from the catalog of TCR beta chain sequences. V and J gene assignment, in a later analysis, came from comparing TCR nucleotide sequences with IMGT/GENE-DB human TR gene sequences. Using the TCRdist pipeline, a later analysis assigned CDR3 sequences along with most-parsimonious VDJ recombination scenarios. In a later analysis, each TCR beta chain was defined by its CDR3 amino acid sequence together with its V-gene family, and reads lacking a unique V-gene family were excluded. In a later analysis, a few hundred highly shared, low-generation-probability nucleotide sequences were removed to address suspected cross-contamination and a sequencing artifact. In a later analysis, a clonal expansion index was calculated for each public chain from normalized within-repertoire ranks of inferred template counts. A later analysis computed generation probabilities with a VDJ recombination model fitted to out-of-frame rearrangements, and checked the results against IGoR. A later analysis scored TCR-TCR, TCR-HLA and TCR-CMV co-occurrence with hypergeometric tests, applying a repertoire-size bias correction to TCR pairs. To estimate false discovery rates, a later analysis permuted the HLA or CMV assignments 20 times. In a later analysis, co-occurring TCRs were grouped using DBSCAN, and TCRdist sequence similarity was added for clustering within HLA-allele-positive subsets. Repertoires with fewer than 30,000 or more than 120,000 public chains, plus five repertoires with anomalous nucleotide sharing, were excluded from co-occurrence clustering. Sourced from immuneACCESS, this table was stored by TCRdb with only in-frame sequences that have V and J called. A share of the clones is absent; for the studies checked, an unresolved V gene accounts for under half, and the remainder has no known explanation. Clone size and the V and J calls come from that table; the DNA yielded D and trimming. The sample table gives roughly 190,000 clones. The top ten clonotypes cover almost 6.5% of the sample.

The germline V gene (reference sequence) gives CDR1 as SGHNT and CDR2 as YYREEE. V is clipped by 4 bases and J by 0 bases, and the sequence between their germline boundaries is 20 bases long. The CDR3 runs 18 residues from the cysteine to the phenylalanine. The CDR3 DNA has 54 bases and is translated from base 1. In total, 600 or so healthy bone marrow donors made up the cohort. Cohort members were all nominally healthy when sampled, although unrecorded immune exposures were likely present. The donor was CMV seronegative and was included in the group of about 400 seronegative cohort members. Every donor gave a peripheral blood sample, and the peripheral blood mononuclear cells from that sample were used for TCR beta sequencing. The Qiagen DNeasy Blood Extraction Kit was used to extract genomic DNA from the blood cell samples.

This TCR was recovered from a man aged 30 to 39 in good health and CMV-seronegative. The sample was PBMCs. Recombination connected TRBV5-4 to TRBJ1-3; the D region possibly corresponds to TRBD1 (5 bases align). The DNA sequence reads TGTGCCAGCAGCCCCGGAGGGGACGGCGGACGCTCTGGAAACACCATATATTTT. It specifies CASSPGGDGGRSGNTIYF.